Listed here are 31 T cell receptor beta chains from one sample, sequenced in a study of OX40 agonist ivuxolimab in advanced cancers. Produced via immunoSEQ multiplex PCR; TCRdb's table is partial and in-frame only. Of around 38,000 clones in the sample, about 90% were seen once. The sequencing used CD4+ or CD8+ T cells sorted from blood, collected in a trial of the OX40 agonist ivuxolimab. These receptors were obtained from an adult with an advanced solid tumor such as melanoma, head and neck, liver or kidney cancer.

This clone appeared a single time. The rearrangement links TRBV6-1 to TRBJ2-7, with D perhaps TRBD1 (6 bases). The CDR3 runs to 14 residues. Germline V gives CDR1 MNHNS, CDR2 SASEGT. V was trimmed by 6 bases and J by 3 bases, leaving 15 bases between them. In DNA form, the CDR3 reads TGTGCCAGCAGACCCTACACAGGGCTCTACGAGCAGTACTTC. It is translated as CASRPYTGLYEQYF.

The chain has TRBV14 and TRBJ2-1; D is perhaps TRBD2 (5 bases). With 3 bases removed from V and 0 bases from J, the gap between germline ends came to 12 bases. This CDR3 spans 16 amino acids. CDR1 is SGHDN, CDR2 FVKESK, per germline. This chain's CDR3 is CASSQGAAYSYNEQFF. DNA for the CDR3: TGTGCCAGCAGCCAGGGAGCGGCCTACTCCTACAATGAGCAGTTCTTC.

The chain uses TRBV5-6 and TRBJ1-1; a weak D match, TRBD1 (6 bases). CDR1 is SGHDT and CDR2 is YYEEEE in the germline V gene. The V end lost 0 bases, the J end lost 7 bases, and 16 bases lay between the germline ends. CDR3 length equals 15 residues. The CDR3 loop reads CASSLANWDNREAFF. As DNA, the CDR3 is TGTGCCAGCAGCTTGGCGAACTGGGACAACCGTGAAGCTTTCTTT.

This clone was detected once. The chain has TRBV7-9 and TRBJ1-6; 8 bases map to TRBD1. Germline trimming cut 4 bases from V and 7 bases from J; bases unmatched to any gene: 3. This CDR3 contains 14 residues. Per germline, CDR1 SEHNR and CDR2 FQNEAQ (reference sequence). Here the CDR3 DNA reads TGTGCCAGCAGCTCAGGACAGGGAAATTCACCCCTCCACTTT. Translated: CASSSGQGNSPLHF. Looking up the rest from reference TRBV7-9 and TRBJ1-6 gives the full variable domain: DTGVSQNPRHKITKRGQNVTFRCDPISEHNRLYWYRQTLGQGPEFLTYFQNEAQLEKSRLLSDRFSAERPKGSFSTLEIQRTEQGDSAMYLCASSSGQGNSPLHFGNGTRLTVT.

The chain recombines TRBV27 with TRBJ1-4, with 7 bases fitting TRBD1. CDR3 length: 15 residues. V lost 2 bases and J lost 8; bases outside the gene matches: 8. Germline V CDR1 and CDR2: MNHEY, SMNVEV (reference sequence). CDR3 coding DNA: TGTGCCAGCAGTTTAACCAGGGGGTTCAGCGAAAAACTGTTTTTT. Translating gives CASSLTRGFSEKLFF.

The CDR3 nucleotides are TGTGCCAGCAGTGTTAGTTCGGGGCCTAACTATGGCTACACCTTC. Translation: CASSVSSGPNYGYTF. The chain has TRBV6-5 and TRBJ1-2, with a possible D match to TRBD1 (5 bases). Germline V gene data show CDR1 as MNHEY and CDR2 as SVGAGI. V was cut by 5 bases and J by 0 bases, with 13 bases left in between. CDR3 length: 15 amino acids.

This sequence joins TRBV27 and TRBJ1-1; TRBD1 matches at 7 bases. The junction had 9 bases not matched to a gene; V was cut back by 5 bases and J by 0 bases. CDR1 and CDR2 (germline): MNHEY, SMNVEV (reference sequence). The CDR3 totals 16 residues. The DNA for the CDR3 is TGTGCCAGCAGTCTTAAGGGGGCGGGGATGAACACTGAAGCTTTCTTT. It translates to CASSLKGAGMNTEAFF.

V is TRBV7-9 and J is TRBJ1-5; 9 bases align to TRBD1. The CDR3 sequence is 16 residues long. Germline CDR1 reads SEHNR; CDR2 reads FQNEAQ (reference sequence). V was pared by 6 bases and J by 0 bases, with 6 bases of the junction left unmatched. The chain's CDR3 is CASSSGTGYSNQPQHF. CDR3 coding DNA: TGTGCCAGCAGTTCAGGGACAGGGTATAGCAATCAGCCCCAGCATTTT.

This rearrangement joins TRBV6-4 to TRBJ2-1; 11 bases are a match to TRBD2. Germline V lookup: CDR1 MRHNA, CDR2 SNTAGT. This CDR3 is built from 15 residues. The ends lost 4 bases at V and 1 base at J; junction bases unmatched: 0. CDR3 coding DNA: TGTGCCAGCAGTGTAGCGGGAGGGTCCTACAATGAGCAGTTCTTC. It translates to CASSVAGGSYNEQFF.

The chain is built from TRBV28 and TRBJ2-5, with 9 bases matching TRBD2. Germline CDR1 reads MDHEN; CDR2 reads SYDVKM. The CDR3 length is 16 residues. J was trimmed by 7 bases and V by 5 bases; bases with no gene match: 14. The CDR3 spells CASSTYMGLAARTQYF. CDR3 sequence (DNA): TGTGCCAGCAGTACCTACATGGGACTAGCCGCGCGGACCCAGTACTTC.

The chain recombines TRBV7-9 with TRBJ2-5, with D possibly TRBD1 on 6 matching bases. Per the germline V gene, CDR1 is SEHNR and CDR2 is FQNEAQ (reference sequence). The ends were cut back, 5 bases at V and 2 bases at J, with 12 bases in the middle. The CDR3 totals 14 residues. The CDR3 DNA follows: TGTGCCAGCAGCCTCCGGACAGTACAAGAGACCCAGTACTTC. Its translation: CASSLRTVQETQYF.

V is TRBV27 and J is TRBJ1-1; D unclear. V was shortened by 7 bases and J by 2 bases, with 8 bases between the two germline ends. The CDR3 runs 12 residues. CDR1 is MNHEY and CDR2 is SMNVEV in the germline V gene (reference sequence). The CDR3 coding sequence is TGTGCCAGCATGGCCGGAAACACTGAAGCTTTCTTT. Encoded protein: CASMAGNTEAFF.

The V call is TRBV6-5, the J call TRBJ2-7; 7 bases agree with TRBD1. With V trimmed by 6 bases and J by 2 bases, 7 bases remained unmatched. This CDR3 has 14 amino acids. Germline CDR1 and CDR2: MNHEY and SVGAGI. Here the CDR3 DNA reads TGTGCCAGCAGCCTAGGGACAGCGCCCTACGAGCAGTACGTC. Translation: CASSLGTAPYEQYV.

This clone was detected once. V and J are TRBV10-3 and TRBJ2-7; 7 bases fit TRBD1. The CDR3 contains 12 residues. Trimming cost V 6 bases and J 3 bases; bases outside gene matches: 2. The germline CDR1 and CDR2 sequences are ENHRY and SYGVKD. The CDR3 DNA follows: TGTGCCATCAGCGACAGGGACTACGAGCAGTACGTC. The encoded protein is CAISDRDYEQYV.

The chain uses TRBV27 and TRBJ1-5; D uncertain. Trimming took 6 bases from V and 0 from J, leaving 9 bases between them. Germline V gives CDR1 MNHEY, CDR2 SMNVEV (reference sequence). This CDR3 spans 14 amino acids. The CDR3 protein is CASSQSFSNQPQHF. CDR3 nucleotide sequence: TGTGCCAGCAGCCAAAGCTTTAGCAATCAGCCCCAGCATTTT.

The CDR3 sequence: CASARTASSYNEQFF. The CDR3 DNA is TGTGCCAGTGCCAGGACAGCCAGCTCCTACAATGAGCAGTTCTTC. V is TRBV19 and J is TRBJ2-1; D is perhaps TRBD1 (6 bases). The CDR3 extends over 15 amino acids. Germline V gene lookup returns CDR1 LNHDA and CDR2 SQIVND (reference sequence). Trimming pared 8 bases from V and 0 bases from J, leaving 14 bases between. The full variable domain, with the rest looked up from reference TRBV19 and TRBJ2-1, is DGGITQSPKYLFRKEGQNVTLSCEQNLNHDAMYWYRQDPGQGLRLIYYSQIVNDFQKGDIAEGYSVSREKKESFPLTVTSAQKNPTAFYLCASARTASSYNEQFFGPGTRLTVL.

This chain links TRBV29-1 with TRBJ1-5; D uncertain. CDR3 length equals 14 residues. Per the germline V gene, CDR1 is SQVTM and CDR2 is ANQGSEA. Trimming left V 1 base short and J 5 bases short, with 12 bases between. The CDR3 sequence: CSVEVPRGDQPQHF. The CDR3 DNA is TGCAGCGTTGAAGTCCCCCGCGGTGATCAGCCCCAGCATTTT.

The chain has TRBV4-2 and TRBJ1-2; 7 bases align to TRBD1. In germline, CDR1 is LGHNA, CDR2 YNFKEQ. The CDR3 length is 15 residues. Losses at the gene ends were 0 bases for V and 4 bases for J; bases not matched to a gene: 5. CDR3 sequence (DNA): TGTGCCAGCAGCCAAGAGGCAGGGGGATCCTATGGCTACACCTTC. The encoded protein is CASSQEAGGSYGYTF.

This clone was detected once. The V gene is TRBV6-5, the J gene TRBJ1-2; D is perhaps TRBD1 (5 bases). Germline assignment: CDR1 MNHEY and CDR2 SVGAGI. The CDR3 is made up of 11 amino acids. Trimming shortened V by 9 bases and J by 5 bases, and 10 bases separated the two germline ends. The CDR3 DNA reads TGTGCCAGTCAGGGTGGATATGGCTACACCTTC. It codes for CASQGGYGYTF.

This chain connects TRBV19 to TRBJ1-5; 9 bases line up with TRBD1. From germline, CDR1 is LNHDA and CDR2 SQIVND (reference sequence). V trimming: 5 bases; J trimming: 7 bases; junction bases outside the gene matches: 9. This CDR3 is 15 amino acids long. This chain's CDR3 is CASSAADRGRQPQHF. The CDR3 bases are TGTGCCAGTAGTGCCGCGGACAGGGGTAGGCAGCCCCAGCATTTT. The variable domain in full, with the rest retrieved from reference TRBV19 and TRBJ1-5, is DGGITQSPKYLFRKEGQNVTLSCEQNLNHDAMYWYRQDPGQGLRLIYYSQIVNDFQKGDIAEGYSVSREKKESFPLTVTSAQKNPTAFYLCASSAADRGRQPQHFGDGTRLSIL.

V and J are TRBV6-5 and TRBJ2-1; TRBD2 matches at 7 bases. The CDR3 spans 16 residues. V lost 1 base and J lost 3; bases outside the gene matches: 6. Germline V gene sequence: CDR1 MNHEY, CDR2 SVGAGI. The CDR3 bases are TGTGCCAGCAGTTACTTGGCGGGAGCCGACTACAATGAGCAGTTCTTC. This codes for CASSYLAGADYNEQFF.

V is TRBV11-2 and J is TRBJ1-4, with D unresolved. The germline gives CDR1 SGHAT, CDR2 FQNNGV. Trimming shortened V by 0 bases and J by 0 bases, and 11 bases separated the two germline ends. The CDR3 totals 17 residues. In DNA form, the CDR3 reads TGTGCCAGCAGCTTAGAACTGGAGCCCGCAACTAATGAAAAACTGTTTTTT. Protein sequence: CASSLELEPATNEKLFF.

This clone was detected only once. V gene TRBV19 combines with J gene TRBJ1-1; the match to TRBD1 covers 7 bases. After removal of 3 bases from V and 5 bases from J, the junction contained 6 bases not matched to a gene. This CDR3 has 14 amino acids. Germline CDR1 and CDR2: LNHDA and SQIVND (reference sequence). The CDR3 sequence is CASSMGQSGTEAFF. Here the CDR3 DNA reads TGTGCCAGTAGTATGGGACAGTCCGGGACTGAAGCTTTCTTT. The whole variable domain, filled in from reference TRBV19 and TRBJ1-1, reads DGGITQSPKYLFRKEGQNVTLSCEQNLNHDAMYWYRQDPGQGLRLIYYSQIVNDFQKGDIAEGYSVSREKKESFPLTVTSAQKNPTAFYLCASSMGQSGTEAFFGQGTRLTVV.

The chain links TRBV9 to TRBJ2-1; no definite D call. The CDR3 runs 13 residues. The V end was cut by 5 bases, the J end by 5 bases, with 11 bases between. Looked up from germline, CDR1 is SGDLS and CDR2 is YYNGEE. CDR3 protein: CASRGLSNNEQFF. CDR3 in DNA: TGTGCCAGCAGGGGCCTCTCGAACAATGAGCAGTTCTTC.

The CDR3 DNA reads TGTGCCAGCAGTTTATCCCCTCAGGGAAATTCACCCCTCCACTTT. Translation gives CASSLSPQGNSPLHF. The chain carries TRBV28 and TRBJ1-6; TRBD1 is a possible D gene (5 bases). The CDR3 covers 15 residues. The germline V and J ends were trimmed by 1 base and 7 bases, with 11 bases remaining between them. CDR1 MDHEN and CDR2 SYDVKM come from the germline V gene. Complete variable domain (other parts from reference TRBV28 and TRBJ1-6): DVKVTQSSRYLVKRTGEKVFLECVQDMDHENMFWYRQDPGLGLRLIYFSYDVKMKEKGDIPEGYSVSREKKERFSLILESASTNQTSMYLCASSLSPQGNSPLHFGNGTRLTVT.

The chain links TRBV6-5 to TRBJ1-1; no clear D gene. The CDR3 has 11 amino acids. The V and J ends lost 9 bases and 5 bases respectively, with 10 bases between them. Germline CDR1 reads MNHEY; CDR2 reads SVGAGI. CDR3 coding DNA: TGTGCCAGTGGAGGTGGGACTGAAGCTTTCTTT. Its translation: CASGGGTEAFF.

The chain employs TRBV6-5 and TRBJ2-5, with D perhaps matching TRBD2 (5 bases). The V and J ends lost 3 bases and 2 bases respectively, with 10 bases between them. This CDR3 region has 14 residues. Per the germline V gene, CDR1 is MNHEY and CDR2 is SVGAGI. The CDR3 DNA sequence: TGTGCCAGCAGTTATTTCGGAGGACAAGAGACCCAGTACTTC. This translates into CASSYFGGQETQYF.

The chain recombines TRBV7-3 with TRBJ2-1; 9 nucleotides line up with TRBD1. In germline, CDR1 is SGHTA, CDR2 FQGTGA. V gave up 5 bases and J gave up 3 bases; unmatched junction bases: 5. The CDR3 length is 15 residues. The DNA of the CDR3 is TGTGCCAGCAGCGACAGGGGGAAAGGCTACAATGAGCAGTTCTTC. As protein: CASSDRGKGYNEQFF.

The chain couples TRBV7-2 to TRBJ1-1, with a weak D call TRBD1 (5 bases). V was shortened by 4 bases and J by 0 bases, with 12 bases between the two germline ends. Germline values: CDR1 SGHTA, CDR2 FQGNSA. The CDR3 extends over 15 amino acids. In nucleotides, the CDR3 is TGTGCCAGCAGCTGGGGGGGACTCCTGAACACTGAAGCTTTCTTT. This translates into CASSWGGLLNTEAFF.

CDR3 nucleotide sequence: TGTGCCAGTAGGGACCGGGACAGCCTCTACAATGAGCAGTTCTTC. Its translation: CASRDRDSLYNEQFF. The chain uses TRBV19 and TRBJ2-1; TRBD1 aligns across 7 bases. Unmatched junction bases numbered 8, after V lost 6 bases and J lost 3 bases. CDR1 and CDR2 from the germline V gene are LNHDA and SQIVND (reference sequence). The CDR3 contains 15 residues.

The chain joins TRBV6-5 to TRBJ2-7, with D maybe TRBD2 (5 bases). The CDR3 is made up of 15 amino acids. V was pared by 6 bases and J by 3 bases, with 18 bases between. Per germline, CDR1 MNHEY and CDR2 SVGAGI. CDR3 coding DNA: TGTGCCAGCAGCCCCGGCGGGCGGCCAATCTACGAGCAGTACGTC. Protein sequence: CASSPGGRPIYEQYV.